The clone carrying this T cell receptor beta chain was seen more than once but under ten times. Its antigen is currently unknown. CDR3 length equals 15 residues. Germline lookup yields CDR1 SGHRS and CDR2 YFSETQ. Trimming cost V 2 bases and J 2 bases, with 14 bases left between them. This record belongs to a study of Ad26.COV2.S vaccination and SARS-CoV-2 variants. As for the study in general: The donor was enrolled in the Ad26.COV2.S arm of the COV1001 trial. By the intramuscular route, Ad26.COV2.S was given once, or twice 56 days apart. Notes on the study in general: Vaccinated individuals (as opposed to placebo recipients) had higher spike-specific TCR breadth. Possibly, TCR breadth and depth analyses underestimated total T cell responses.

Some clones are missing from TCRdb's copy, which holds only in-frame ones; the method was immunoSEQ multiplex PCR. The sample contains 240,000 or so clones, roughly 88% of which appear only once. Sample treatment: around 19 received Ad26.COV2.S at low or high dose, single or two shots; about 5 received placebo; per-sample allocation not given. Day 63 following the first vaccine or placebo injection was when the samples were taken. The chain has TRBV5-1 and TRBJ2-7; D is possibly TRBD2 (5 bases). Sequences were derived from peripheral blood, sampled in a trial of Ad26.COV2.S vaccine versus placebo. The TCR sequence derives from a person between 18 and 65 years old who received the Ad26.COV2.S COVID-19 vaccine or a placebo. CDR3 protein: CASSLLPEGPYEQYF. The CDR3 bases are TGCGCCAGCAGCTTACTACCTGAGGGTCCCTACGAGCAGTACTTC.